The following is a T cell receptor (beta chain) sequence with its context. This record comes from a study of blood T cell repertoires in COVID-19. Study as a whole: Spain, Italy and the United States supplied samples that represented acute and convalescent COVID-19. Sources were T cells, B-cell-depleted T cells, or PBMCs; the material itself was cDNA or gDNA.

Trimming removed 1 base at V and 6 bases at J, with 4 bases between. Looked up from germline, CDR1 is SGHAT and CDR2 is FQNNGV. The CDR3 is 12 amino acids. Enrolled through a virtual design, the participants were between about 18 and 100 years of age and came from some 25 US areas. Assignment of participants to cohorts was predicated upon participant-reported clinical history. Here immunoSEQ multiplex PCR was the method, and the copy in TCRdb shows in-frame clones only, minus some. The data show 350,000 or so clones, more than 70% seen once. This chain uses TRBV11-2 with TRBJ2-1; D ambiguous. The source is a young woman who had been exposed to COVID-19. The sequencing sample was made of PBMCs or T cells enriched from blood (not recorded which). Here the CDR3 reads CASSLVRNEQFF. The DNA for the CDR3 is TGTGCCAGCAGCTTAGTTCGCAATGAGCAGTTCTTC.